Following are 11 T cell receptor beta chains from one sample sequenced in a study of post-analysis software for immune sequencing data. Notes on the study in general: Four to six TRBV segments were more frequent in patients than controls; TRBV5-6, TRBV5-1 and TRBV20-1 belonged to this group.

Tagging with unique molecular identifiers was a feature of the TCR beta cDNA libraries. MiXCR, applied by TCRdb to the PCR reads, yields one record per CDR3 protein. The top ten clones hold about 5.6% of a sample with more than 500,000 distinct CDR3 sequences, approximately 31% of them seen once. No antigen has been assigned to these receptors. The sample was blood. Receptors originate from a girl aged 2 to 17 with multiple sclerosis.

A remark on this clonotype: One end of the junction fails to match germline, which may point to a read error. CDR3 sequence (DNA): TGTGCCTGCAGGGGGGAATCGTGGGGGGGCGATGGCTACACCTTC. Its protein product is CACRGESWGGDGYTF. The V and J genes are TRBV6-5 and TRBJ1-2; 7 bases fit TRBD1. There are 15 residues in the CDR3. Germline loops: CDR1 MNHEY, CDR2 SVGAGI.

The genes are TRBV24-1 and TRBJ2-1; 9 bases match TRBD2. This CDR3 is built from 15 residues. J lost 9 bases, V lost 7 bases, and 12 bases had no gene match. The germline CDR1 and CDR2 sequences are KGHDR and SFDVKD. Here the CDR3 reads CATRLGDATSGEQFF. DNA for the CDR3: TGTGCCACCAGGTTAGGCGATGCGACTAGCGGTGAGCAGTTCTTC.

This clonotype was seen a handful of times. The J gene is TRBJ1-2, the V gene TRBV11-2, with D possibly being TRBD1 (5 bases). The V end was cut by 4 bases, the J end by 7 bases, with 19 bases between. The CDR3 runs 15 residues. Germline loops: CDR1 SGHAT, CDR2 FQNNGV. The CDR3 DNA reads TGTGCCAGCAGCTCTATCTGGGGGAAGAGCGGTGGCTACACCTTC. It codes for CASSSIWGKSGGYTF.

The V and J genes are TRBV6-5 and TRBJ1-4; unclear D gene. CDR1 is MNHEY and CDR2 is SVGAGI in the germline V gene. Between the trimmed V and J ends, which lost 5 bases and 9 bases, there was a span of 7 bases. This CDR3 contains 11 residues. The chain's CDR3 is CASSKGQKLFF. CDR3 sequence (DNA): TGTGCCAGCAGTAAGGGCCAAAAACTGTTTTTT.

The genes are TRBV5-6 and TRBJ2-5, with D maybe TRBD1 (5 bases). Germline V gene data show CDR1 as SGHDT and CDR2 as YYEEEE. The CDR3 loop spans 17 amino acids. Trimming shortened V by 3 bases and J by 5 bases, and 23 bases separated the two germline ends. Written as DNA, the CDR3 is TGTGCCAGCAGCTGGGGCTTGTCAGGGTCGCGAAGGGAGACCCAGTACTTC. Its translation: CASSWGLSGSRRETQYF.

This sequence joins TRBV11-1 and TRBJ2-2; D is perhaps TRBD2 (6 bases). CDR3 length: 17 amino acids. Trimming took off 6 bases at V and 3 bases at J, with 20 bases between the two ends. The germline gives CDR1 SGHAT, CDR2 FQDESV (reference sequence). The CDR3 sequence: CASRPSPASVHTGELFF. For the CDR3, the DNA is TGTGCCAGCAGACCAAGTCCTGCTAGCGTCCACACCGGGGAGCTGTTTTTT.

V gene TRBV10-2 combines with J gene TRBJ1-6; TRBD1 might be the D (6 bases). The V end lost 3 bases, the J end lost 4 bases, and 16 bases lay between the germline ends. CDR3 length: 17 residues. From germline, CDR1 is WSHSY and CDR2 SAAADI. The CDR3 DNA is TGCGCCAGCAGTGAACTTGGGGGCGAAAGATATAATTCACCCCTCCACTTT. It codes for CASSELGGERYNSPLHF.

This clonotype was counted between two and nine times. The CDR3 loop is CASSQVSREETQYF. The DNA of the CDR3 is TGTGCCAGCAGCCAAGTGAGCAGAGAAGAGACCCAGTACTTC. The J gene is TRBJ2-5, the V gene TRBV4-2; D unclear. The CDR3 spans 14 residues. Germline V CDR1 and CDR2: LGHNA, YNFKEQ. The V gene lost 1 base and the J gene lost 3 bases, with 9 bases spanning the gap.

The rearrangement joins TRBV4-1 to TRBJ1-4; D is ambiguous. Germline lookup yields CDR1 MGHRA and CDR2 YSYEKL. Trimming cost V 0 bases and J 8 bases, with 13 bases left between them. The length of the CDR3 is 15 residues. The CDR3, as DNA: TGCGCCAGCAGCCAAGATGACGGATGGGTAGAAAAACTGTTTTTT. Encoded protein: CASSQDDGWVEKLFF.

The CDR3 coding sequence is TGCGCCAGCAGCTGGAAGACAGGGAAAAGCTCCTACGAGCAGTACTTC. Translating it yields CASSWKTGKSSYEQYF. The chain joins TRBV5-1 to TRBJ2-7; TRBD1 aligns across 7 bases. Per the germline V gene, CDR1 is SGHRS and CDR2 is YFSETQ. The CDR3 spans 16 residues. Trimming at V came to 3 bases and at J to 0 bases, leaving 9 bases not matched to a gene.

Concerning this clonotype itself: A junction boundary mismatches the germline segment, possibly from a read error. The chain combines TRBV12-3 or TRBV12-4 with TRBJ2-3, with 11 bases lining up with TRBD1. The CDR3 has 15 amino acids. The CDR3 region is CASSRDRGYTDTEYF. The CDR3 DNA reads TGTGCCAGCAGTCGGGACAGGGGGTACACAGATACGGAGTATTTT.